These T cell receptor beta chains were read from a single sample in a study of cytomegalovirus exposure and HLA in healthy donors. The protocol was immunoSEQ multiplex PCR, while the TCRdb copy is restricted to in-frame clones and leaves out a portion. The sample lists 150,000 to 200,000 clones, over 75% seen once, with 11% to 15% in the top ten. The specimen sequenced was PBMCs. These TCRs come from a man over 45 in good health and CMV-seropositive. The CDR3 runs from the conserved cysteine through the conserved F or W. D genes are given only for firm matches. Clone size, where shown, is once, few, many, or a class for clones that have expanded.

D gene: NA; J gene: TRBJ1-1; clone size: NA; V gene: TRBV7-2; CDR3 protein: CASSFGPRGEAFF; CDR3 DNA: TGTGCCAGCAGCTTTGGGCCCAGGGGTGAAGCTTTCTTT
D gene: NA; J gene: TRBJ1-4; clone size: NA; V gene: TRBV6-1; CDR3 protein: CASSESLWTGLYEKLFF; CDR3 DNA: TGTGCCAGCAGTGAATCCTTATGGACGGGACTCTATGAAAAACTGTTTTTT
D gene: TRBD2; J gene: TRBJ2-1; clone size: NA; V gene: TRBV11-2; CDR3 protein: CASSYKSGGYNEQFF; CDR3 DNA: TGTGCCAGCAGTTACAAAAGCGGGGGGTACAATGAGCAGTTCTTC
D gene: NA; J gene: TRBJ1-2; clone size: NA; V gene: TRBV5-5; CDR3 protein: CASSPRRVAYGYTF; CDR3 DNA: TGTGCCAGCAGCCCACGTCGGGTGGCCTATGGCTACACCTTC
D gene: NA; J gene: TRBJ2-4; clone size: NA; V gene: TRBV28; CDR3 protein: CASSLMEGGAAKNIQYF; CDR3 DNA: TGTGCCAGCAGTTTAATGGAGGGTGGGGCGGCCAAAAACATTCAGTACTTC
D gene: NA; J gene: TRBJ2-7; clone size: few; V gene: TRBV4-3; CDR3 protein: CASSQVLEAQQYF; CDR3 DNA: TGCGCCAGCAGCCAAGTTTTGGAGGCCCAGCAGTACTTC
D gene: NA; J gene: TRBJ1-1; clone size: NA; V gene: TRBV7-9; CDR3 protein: CAGGNTEAFF; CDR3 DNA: TGTGCCGGCGGGAACACTGAAGCTTTCTTT
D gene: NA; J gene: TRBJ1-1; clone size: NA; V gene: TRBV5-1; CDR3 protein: CASSLTGMNTEAFF; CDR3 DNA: TGCGCCAGCAGCTTGACAGGTATGAACACTGAAGCTTTCTTT
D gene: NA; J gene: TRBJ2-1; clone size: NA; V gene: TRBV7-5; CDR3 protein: CVRSFLRTGRASYNEQFF; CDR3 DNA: TGTGTCAGAAGCTTCCTCAGGACAGGGCGGGCCTCCTACAATGAGCAGTTCTTC
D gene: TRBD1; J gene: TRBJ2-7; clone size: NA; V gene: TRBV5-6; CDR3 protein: CASSLYRGSLEQYF; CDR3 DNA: TGTGCCAGCAGCTTGTACAGGGGATCCCTCGAGCAGTACTTC
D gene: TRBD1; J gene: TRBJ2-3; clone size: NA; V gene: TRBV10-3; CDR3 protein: CAISESGRGRTDTQYF; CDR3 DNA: TGTGCCATCAGTGAGTCCGGAAGGGGGCGCACAGATACGCAGTATTTT
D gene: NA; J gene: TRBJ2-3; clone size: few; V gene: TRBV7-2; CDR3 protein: CASSLSEGAGDTQYF; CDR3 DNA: TGTGCCAGCAGCTTATCGGAGGGGGCCGGAGATACGCAGTATTTT
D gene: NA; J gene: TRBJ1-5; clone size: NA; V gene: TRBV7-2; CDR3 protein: CASSFEQYAQPQHF; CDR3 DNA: TGTGCCAGCAGCTTTGAACAGTACGCTCAGCCCCAGCATTTT
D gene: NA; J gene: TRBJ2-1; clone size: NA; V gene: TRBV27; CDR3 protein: CASSLIATGDYNEQFF; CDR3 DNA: TGTGCCAGCAGTTTAATCGCGACAGGCGATTACAATGAGCAGTTCTTC
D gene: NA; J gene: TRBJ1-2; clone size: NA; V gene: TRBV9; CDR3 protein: CASSTHQGNYGYTF; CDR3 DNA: TGTGCCAGCAGCACCCACCAGGGGAACTATGGCTACACCTTC
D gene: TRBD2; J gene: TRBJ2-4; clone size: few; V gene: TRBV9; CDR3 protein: CASSPYTSGLAKNIQYF; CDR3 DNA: TGTGCCAGCAGCCCATATACTAGCGGGCTAGCCAAAAACATTCAGTACTTC
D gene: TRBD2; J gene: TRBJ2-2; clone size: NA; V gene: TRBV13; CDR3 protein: CASKLAGPHTGELFF; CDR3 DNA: TGTGCCAGCAAACTAGCGGGGCCGCACACCGGGGAGCTGTTTTTT
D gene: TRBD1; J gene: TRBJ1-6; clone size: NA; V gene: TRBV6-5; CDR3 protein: CASSYGDRGDSPLHF; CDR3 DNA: TGTGCCAGCAGTTACGGAGACAGGGGCGATTCACCCCTCCACTTT
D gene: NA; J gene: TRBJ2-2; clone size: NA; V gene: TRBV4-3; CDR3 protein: CASSQDAKFLHGELFF; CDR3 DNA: TGCGCCAGCAGCCAAGACGCGAAATTCCTCCACGGGGAGCTGTTTTTT
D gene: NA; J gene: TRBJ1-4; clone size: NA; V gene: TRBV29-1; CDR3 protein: CSVGRGPGEKLFF; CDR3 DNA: TGCAGCGTTGGGCGGGGGCCGGGAGAAAAACTGTTTTTT